This TCR beta chain was retrieved from a study of T cell repertoires in cytomegalovirus infection. Whole-study results and caveats: CMV-specific HLA-C-restricted TCR beta clonotypes dominated the ex vivo response. Cumulative public TCR beta family frequency identified carriers of CMV plus the relevant HLA.

MiXCR, applied by TCRdb to the reads, yields one record per CDR3 protein. There are hundreds of thousands of distinct CDR3 sequences in the sample; approximately 25% occur only once, and approximately 8.2% lies in the top ten. The V end was cut by 0 bases, the J end by 4 bases, with 9 bases between. In germline, CDR1 is MNHEY, CDR2 SVGAGI. The CDR3 totals 14 residues. In regard to this clonotype: The antigen is not known.

The sequenced material came from CD8+ T cells from PBMCs. The clonotype originates from a human donor in good health (CMV status not recorded). Some clones in this sample may be carry-over from other donors' samples. This chain connects TRBV6-5 to TRBJ1-1, with D uncertain. In DNA, the CDR3 is TGTGCCAGCAGTTACTCGATAGCGGGCACTGAAGCTTTCTTT. This codes for CASSYSIAGTEAFF.